This TCR beta chain is drawn from a study of cytomegalovirus exposure and HLA in healthy donors. V lost 7 bases to trimming and J lost 6 bases; unmatched junction nucleotides: 7. In germline, CDR1 is SNHLY, CDR2 FYNNEI. The CDR3 spans 14 residues. Researchers ran the PCR with 60 Vbeta and 13 Jbeta primers. In the authors' workflow: Later, roughly 80 million unique TCR beta chains were counted in an analysis, and roughly 11 million of them were shared. Assay used: immunoSEQ multiplex PCR; TCRdb lists only in-frame clones, some missing. The V and J calls and clone size were taken over from that table, and D and trimming were inferred from the DNA. The sample consists of 110,000 to 150,000 clones, 70% to 80% of them appearing once. Study findings and constraints: The authors later linked a missense DCLRE1C variant to TCR beta V- and J-gene trimming. When the data were analyzed later, several of the most significant clusters appeared to be linked to common viral pathogens.

Notes on this clone: Antigen specificity is unknown.

The gene calls are TRBV2 and TRBJ1-1; 11 nucleotides align to TRBD1. Sequencing was performed on PBMCs. The receptor was derived from a young woman in good health and CMV-seropositive. Written as DNA, the CDR3 is TGTGCCAGCACCAGGGACAGGGGGGTTTCTGAAGCTTTCTTT. This sequence encodes CASTRDRGVSEAFF. The whole variable domain, filled in from reference TRBV2 and TRBJ1-1, reads EPEVTQTPSHQVTQMGQEVILRCVPISNHLYFYWYRQILGQKVEFLVSFYNNEISEKSEIFDDQFSVERPDGSNFTLKIRSTKLEDSAMYFCASTRDRGVSEAFFGQGTRLTVV.